This note documents a single T cell receptor (beta chain) sequence. These data are taken from a study of cytotoxic CD8 clonotypes in ibrutinib-treated CLL. Germline CDR1 is KGHSH and CDR2 is LQKENI. Trimming removed 3 bases from V and 4 bases from J; junction bases left unmatched: 5. This CDR3 is built from 14 residues. Clones were read by immunoSEQ multiplex PCR, and TCRdb kept only the in-frame ones, dropping some. The table has more than 85,000 clones, around 73% seen once. The receptor comes from a human donor with chronic lymphocytic leukemia. The sequencing here drew on PBMCs, taken after 12 months of ibrutinib treatment. The chain joins TRBV18 to TRBJ1-1; 7 bases line up with TRBD1. CDR3 bases: TGTGCCAGCTCACCCGGACAGGAGGCCACTGAAGCTTTCTTT. Protein product: CASSPGQEATEAFF.